This T cell receptor beta chain was observed in a study of OX40 agonist ivuxolimab in advanced cancers. This clone turned up a few times. Measured with immunoSEQ multiplex PCR; TCRdb has only the in-frame clones, and not every one. The sample yields roughly 41,000 clones, about nine tenths seen once. The TCR originated in an adult with an advanced solid tumor such as melanoma, head and neck, liver or kidney cancer. Sequencing was performed on CD4+ or CD8+ T cells sorted from blood, taken in a trial of the OX40 agonist ivuxolimab.

Here the CDR3 reads CASSLEGQLYGYTF. CDR3 DNA: TGTGCCAGCAGCTTAGAGGGGCAGCTCTATGGCTACACCTTC. V usage is TRBV11-2 and J usage is TRBJ1-2; D may be TRBD1 (5 bases). The CDR3 is made up of 14 amino acids. The V end was cut by 0 bases, the J end by 4 bases, with 9 bases between. The germline V gene encodes CDR1 SGHAT and CDR2 FQNNGV. The full variable domain, its missing parts supplied by reference TRBV11-2 and TRBJ1-2, is EAGVAQSPRYKIIEKRQSVAFWCNPISGHATLYWYQQILGQGPKLLIQFQNNGVVDDSQLPKDRFSAERLKGVDSTLKIQPAKLEDSAVYLCASSLEGQLYGYTFGSGTRLTVV.